This T cell receptor beta chain was identified in a study of OX40 agonist ivuxolimab in advanced cancers. Study-wide background: The patients' treatment was ivuxolimab, an agonistic anti-OX40 (CD134) antibody. The mean age was around 56 years, ranging from about 23 to 79, with under 90% of participants male.

Some clones are missing from TCRdb's copy, which holds only in-frame ones; the method was immunoSEQ multiplex PCR. The sample has under 95,000 clones, roughly 82% seen once. Individuals having autoimmune disease history or systemic immunosuppression were not enrolled. Blood specimens came from baseline, cycle 4 day 1, and cycle 7 day 1. Trimming cost V 7 bases and J 4 bases, with 16 bases left between them. Per germline, CDR1 MDHEN and CDR2 SYDVKM. This CDR3 has 15 residues. Sequenced here: CD4+ or CD8+ T cells sorted from blood, sampled in a trial of the OX40 agonist ivuxolimab. The TCR was taken from an adult with an advanced solid tumor such as melanoma, head and neck, liver or kidney cancer. The chain joins TRBV28 to TRBJ1-4; D remains unclear. As DNA, the CDR3 is TGTGCCAGCACCGGAGATGGGGTGGGTAATGAAAAACTGTTTTTT. Its protein product is CASTGDGVGNEKLFF.